The 19 T cell receptor beta chains in this list originate from one sample, sequenced in a study of blood T cell repertoires in COVID-19. Profiled with immunoSEQ multiplex PCR; TCRdb holds only in-frame clones, not every one. The sample lists about 270,000 clones; roughly 88% were seen once. What was sequenced was PBMCs or T cells enriched from blood (not recorded which). The receptors were gathered from a woman aged 40 to 50 with acute COVID-19.

This chain uses TRBV9 with TRBJ2-1; 9 nucleotides align to TRBD2. CDR3 length: 15 residues. Trimming removed 3 bases from V and 3 bases from J; junction bases left unmatched: 4. CDR1 is SGDLS, CDR2 YYNGEE, per germline. The CDR3, as DNA: TGTGCCAGCAGCGCGTTTAGCGGGGGCTACAATGAGCAGTTCTTC. It translates to CASSAFSGGYNEQFF.

This CDR3 reads CAISEMDSGEQYF. The CDR3 coding sequence is TGTGCCATCAGTGAGATGGACAGCGGCGAGCAGTACTTC. J is TRBJ2-7 and V is TRBV10-3; D possibly corresponds to TRBD1 (6 bases). Germline assignment: CDR1 ENHRY and CDR2 SYGVKD. The CDR3 has 13 residues. V was shortened by 2 bases and J by 6 bases, with 11 bases between the two germline ends.

This chain joins TRBV6-2 or TRBV6-3 and TRBJ2-1; 8 bases are shared with TRBD2. The CDR3 length is 16 residues. Looked up from germline, CDR1 is MNHEY and CDR2 is SVGEGT. Trimming removed 2 bases from V and 8 bases from J; junction bases left unmatched: 11. The DNA of the CDR3 is TGTGCCAGCAGTTACGAAGCCAGCGGGAGTTTATATGAGCAGTTCTTC. Translating gives CASSYEASGSLYEQFF.

The rearrangement links TRBV21-1 to TRBJ2-7; the D call in the table, TRBD2, was not verified against the DNA. TRBV21-1 is a documented pseudogene. The CDR3 is 15 residues long. The CDR3 coding sequence is TGTGCCAGCAGCGGTACTAGCGGCCTACCCTACGAGCAGTACTTC. It codes for CASSGTSGLPYEQYF.

The chain combines TRBV2 with TRBJ1-5; no firm D call. Germline V gives CDR1 SNHLY, CDR2 FYNNEI. The V and J ends lost 4 bases and 9 bases respectively, with 7 bases between them. The CDR3 runs 11 residues. The CDR3: CASSGGWPQHF. CDR3 sequence (DNA): TGTGCCAGCAGTGGAGGTTGGCCCCAGCATTTT.

The chain recombines TRBV19 with TRBJ2-3, with D maybe TRBD2 (5 bases). Germline assignment: CDR1 LNHDA and CDR2 SQIVND (reference sequence). Deletions cut 3 bases from V and 1 base from J, with 17 bases between. This CDR3 comprises 17 residues. In nucleotides, the CDR3 is TGTGCCAGTAGTATCTTAGCGTTCGCGGGTCGCACAGATACGCAGTATTTT. Translated: CASSILAFAGRTDTQYF. Full variable domain (outside the CDR3, taken from reference TRBV19 and TRBJ2-3): DGGITQSPKYLFRKEGQNVTLSCEQNLNHDAMYWYRQDPGQGLRLIYYSQIVNDFQKGDIAEGYSVSREKKESFPLTVTSAQKNPTAFYLCASSILAFAGRTDTQYFGPGTRLTVL.

This clone was observed once. The J gene is TRBJ2-2, the V gene TRBV7-6; the match to TRBD1 covers 8 bases. The CDR3 is made up of 14 amino acids. From germline, CDR1 is SGHVS and CDR2 FNYEAQ. After removal of 4 bases from V and 6 bases from J, the junction contained 4 bases not matched to a gene. The CDR3 DNA sequence: TGTGCCAGCAGCTCAGGGACAGGCCCCGGGGAGCTGTTTTTT. Translated: CASSSGTGPGELFF.

J is TRBJ2-1 and V is TRBV10-3; possible D gene TRBD2, 5 bases. The length of the CDR3 is 15 residues. With 3 bases removed from V and 2 bases from J, the gap between germline ends came to 11 bases. Germline values: CDR1 ENHRY, CDR2 SYGVKD. The CDR3 DNA reads as TGTGCCATCAGTGACTTAGCGTTTACCTACAATGAGCAGTTCTTC. This encodes CAISDLAFTYNEQFF.

The chain uses TRBV27 and TRBJ2-1; the match to TRBD1 covers 10 bases. From germline, CDR1 is MNHEY and CDR2 SMNVEV (reference sequence). There are 15 residues in the CDR3. V shed 4 bases and J 2 bases; nucleotides not matched to a gene: 2. The CDR3 DNA sequence: TGTGCCAGCAGTTGGGGACAGGGGCCCTACAATGAGCAGTTCTTC. It translates to CASSWGQGPYNEQFF.

The chain is built from TRBV9 and TRBJ1-3; D might be TRBD1 (5 bases). Trimming took 3 bases from V and 2 from J, leaving 12 bases between them. Germline V gene data show CDR1 as SGDLS and CDR2 as YYNGEE. The CDR3 spans 15 residues. The CDR3 loop reads CASSAQGVPGNTIYF. Here the CDR3 DNA reads TGTGCCAGCAGCGCGCAGGGTGTTCCTGGAAACACCATATATTTT.

This chain uses TRBV4-1 with TRBJ1-5; no clear D gene. The CDR3 spans 15 residues. The germline V gene has CDR1 MGHRA and CDR2 YSYEKL. V lost 2 bases and J lost 4, with 12 bases in between. The CDR3 nucleotides are TGCGCCAGCAGCCAACTCCGGGATTTTAATCAGCCCCAGCATTTT. The encoded protein is CASSQLRDFNQPQHF.

This clone was counted between two and nine times. V usage is TRBV12-3 or TRBV12-4 and J usage is TRBJ1-1, with D possibly being TRBD1 (5 bases). CDR3 length equals 13 residues. V dropped 3 bases and J dropped 2 bases, with 7 bases sitting between them. The CDR3 spells CASSFDRNTEAFF. CDR3 bases: TGTGCCAGCAGTTTCGACAGAAACACTGAAGCTTTCTTT.

This sequence joins TRBV7-2 and TRBJ2-3; D gene uncertain. Germline loops: CDR1 SGHTA, CDR2 FQGNSA. V lost 6 bases and J lost 1, with 5 bases in between. The length of the CDR3 is 12 residues. CDR3: CASRAGTDTQYF. Here the CDR3 DNA reads TGTGCCAGCAGGGCGGGCACAGATACGCAGTATTTT.

V and J are TRBV3-1 (or the pseudogene TRBV3-2) and TRBJ2-3, with a tentative D call TRBD2 (6 bases). V shed 3 bases and J shed 0 bases, with 10 bases lying between them. The length of the CDR3 is 15 residues. CDR1 is LGHDT, CDR2 YNNKEL, per germline (reference sequence). The CDR3 region has the DNA TGTGCCAGCAGCCACTCGGGGGATAGCACAGATACGCAGTATTTT. Translated, it gives CASSHSGDSTDTQYF.

This rearrangement joins TRBV27 to TRBJ1-4; a weak D match, TRBD1 (6 bases). This CDR3 is built from 14 residues. V gave up 2 bases and J gave up 6 bases, with 10 bases separating them. Germline V gene lookup returns CDR1 MNHEY and CDR2 SMNVEV (reference sequence). This chain's CDR3 is CASSLVQGYEKLFF. The DNA for the CDR3 is TGTGCCAGCAGTTTAGTACAGGGTTATGAAAAACTGTTTTTT.

The gene calls are TRBV27 and TRBJ1-2, with 9 bases matching TRBD1. V shed 0 bases and J 6 bases; nucleotides not matched to a gene: 8. The CDR3 has 16 amino acids. Germline V CDR1 and CDR2: MNHEY, SMNVEV (reference sequence). The CDR3 here is CASSLSPDRGFNGYTF. DNA for the CDR3: TGTGCCAGCAGTTTATCGCCGGACAGGGGATTTAATGGCTACACCTTC.

This chain links TRBV28 with TRBJ1-2, with D unresolved. V lost 2 bases and J lost 4, with 8 bases in between. The CDR3 is 13 amino acids. Germline assignment: CDR1 MDHEN and CDR2 SYDVKM. This CDR3 reads CASSLQQIYGYTF. For the CDR3, the DNA is TGTGCCAGCAGTTTACAACAGATCTATGGCTACACCTTC.

This rearrangement joins TRBV5-4 to TRBJ2-7; tentatively, D is TRBD1 (5 bases). Trimming took off 7 bases at V and 7 bases at J, with 21 bases between the two ends. CDR3 length: 14 amino acids. Per germline, CDR1 SGHNT and CDR2 YYREEE (reference sequence). CDR3 in amino acids: CASGSIDRAPEQYF. CDR3 sequence (DNA): TGTGCCAGCGGGTCAATAGACAGAGCCCCTGAGCAGTACTTC.

This chain connects TRBV28 to TRBJ2-1; possibly TRBD2 for D (6 bases). Germline CDR1 MDHEN, CDR2 SYDVKM. CDR3 length equals 15 residues. V gave up 6 bases and J gave up 7 bases, with 19 bases separating them. The CDR3 protein is CASSLHSGGGNEQFF. The CDR3 region has the DNA TGTGCCAGCAGCCTCCATAGCGGCGGAGGGAATGAGCAGTTCTTC. The variable domain in full, with the rest retrieved from reference TRBV28 and TRBJ2-1, is DVKVTQSSRYLVKRTGEKVFLECVQDMDHENMFWYRQDPGLGLRLIYFSYDVKMKEKGDIPEGYSVSREKKERFSLILESASTNQTSMYLCASSLHSGGGNEQFFGPGTRLTVL.